This TCR beta chain was sequenced in a study of neurological immune-mediated disorders. The table lists this clonotype with many counts. Its antigen is as yet unknown. TCRdb reprocessed the 5' RACE reads via MiXCR and lists one record per CDR3 protein. The table has around 46,000 distinct CDR3 sequences, around 1.9% seen once. Study-wide results and limits: Expansion of TCR clones was greatest in HTLV-1-associated myelopathy and smallest in multiple sclerosis, where it fell below that of healthy controls.

CDR1 SGHRS and CDR2 YFSETQ come from the germline V gene. This CDR3 has 12 residues. V lost 5 bases and J lost 10; bases outside the gene matches: 6. The chain uses TRBV5-1 and TRBJ2-1; 7 bases are a match to TRBD1. The clonotype was recovered from a woman in her thirties or forties with multiple sclerosis. Sequencing input: PBMCs. This CDR3 is CASRTDREEQFF. Written as DNA, the CDR3 is TGCGCCAGCAGGACAGACAGGGAAGAGCAGTTCTTC.